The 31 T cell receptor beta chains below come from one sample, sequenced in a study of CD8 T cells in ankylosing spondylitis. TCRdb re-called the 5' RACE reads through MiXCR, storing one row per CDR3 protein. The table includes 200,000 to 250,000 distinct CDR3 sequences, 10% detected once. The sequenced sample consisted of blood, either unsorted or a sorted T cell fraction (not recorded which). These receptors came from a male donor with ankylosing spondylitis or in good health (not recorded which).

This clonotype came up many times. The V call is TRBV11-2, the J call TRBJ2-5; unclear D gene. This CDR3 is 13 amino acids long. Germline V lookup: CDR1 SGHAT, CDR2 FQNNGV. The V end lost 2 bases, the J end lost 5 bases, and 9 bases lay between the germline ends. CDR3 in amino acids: CASSLQGPETQYF. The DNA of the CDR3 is TGTGCCAGCAGCTTACAAGGACCGGAGACCCAGTACTTC.

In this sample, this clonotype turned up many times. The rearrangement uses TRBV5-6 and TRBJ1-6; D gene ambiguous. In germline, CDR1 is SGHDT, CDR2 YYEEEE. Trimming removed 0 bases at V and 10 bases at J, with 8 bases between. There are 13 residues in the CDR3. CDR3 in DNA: TGTGCCAGCAGCTTGGGTCCGGGCTCACCCCTCCACTTT. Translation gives CASSLGPGSPLHF.

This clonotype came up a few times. The CDR3 is CASLWDRDNNEQFF. For the CDR3, the DNA is TGTGCCAGCTTATGGGACAGGGACAACAATGAGCAGTTCTTC. The genes are TRBV18 and TRBJ2-1, with 9 bases that match TRBD1. Germline lookup yields CDR1 KGHSH and CDR2 LQKENI. The V gene end was trimmed by 7 bases and the J gene end by 5 bases; junction bases not matched to a gene: 6. CDR3 length: 14 residues.

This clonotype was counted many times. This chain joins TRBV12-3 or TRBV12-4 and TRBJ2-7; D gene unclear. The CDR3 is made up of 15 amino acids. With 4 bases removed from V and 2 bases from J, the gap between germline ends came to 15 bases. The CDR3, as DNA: TGTGCCAGCAGTTGGTCATCAATTAGGGCCTACGAGCAGTACTTC. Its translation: CASSWSSIRAYEQYF.

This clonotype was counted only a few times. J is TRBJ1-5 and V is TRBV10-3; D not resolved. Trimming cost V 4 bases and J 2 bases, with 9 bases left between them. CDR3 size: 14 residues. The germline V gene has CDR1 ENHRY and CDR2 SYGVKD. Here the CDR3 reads CAISGTKGNQPQHF. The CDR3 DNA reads TGTGCCATCAGTGGTACGAAGGGCAATCAGCCCCAGCATTTT.

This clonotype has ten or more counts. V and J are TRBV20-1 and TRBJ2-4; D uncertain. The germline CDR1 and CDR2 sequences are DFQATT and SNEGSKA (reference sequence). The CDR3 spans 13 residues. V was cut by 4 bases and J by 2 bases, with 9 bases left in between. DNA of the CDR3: TGCAGTGCTATAGGGATCTCCAAAAACATTCAGTACTTC. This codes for CSAIGISKNIQYF.

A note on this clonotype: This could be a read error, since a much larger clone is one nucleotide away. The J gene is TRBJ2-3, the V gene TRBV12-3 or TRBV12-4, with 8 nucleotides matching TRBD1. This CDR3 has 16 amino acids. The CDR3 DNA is TGTGGCAGCAGCGATGCACAGGGGGACCTCACAGATACGCAGTATTTT. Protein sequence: CGSSDAQGDLTDTQYF.

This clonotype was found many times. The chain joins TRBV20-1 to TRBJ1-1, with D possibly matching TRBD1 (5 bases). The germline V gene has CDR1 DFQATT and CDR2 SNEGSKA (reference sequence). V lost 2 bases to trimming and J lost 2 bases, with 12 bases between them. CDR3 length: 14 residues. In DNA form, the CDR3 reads TGCAGTGCTAGAAAGACAGCGATTAACACTGAAGCTTTCTTT. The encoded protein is CSARKTAINTEAFF.

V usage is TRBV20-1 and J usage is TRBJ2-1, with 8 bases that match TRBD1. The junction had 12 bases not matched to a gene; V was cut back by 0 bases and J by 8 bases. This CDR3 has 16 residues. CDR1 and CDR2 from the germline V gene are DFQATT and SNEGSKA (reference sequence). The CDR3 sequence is CSARDPGQGAGDEQFF. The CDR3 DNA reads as TGCAGTGCTAGAGATCCCGGGCAGGGGGCAGGCGATGAGCAGTTCTTC.

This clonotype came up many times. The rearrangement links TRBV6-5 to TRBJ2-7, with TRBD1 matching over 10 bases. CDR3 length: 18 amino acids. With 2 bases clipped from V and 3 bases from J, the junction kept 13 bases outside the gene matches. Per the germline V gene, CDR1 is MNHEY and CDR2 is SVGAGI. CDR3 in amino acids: CASSYAGTGERGHYEQYF. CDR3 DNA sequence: TGTGCCAGCAGTTACGCCGGGACAGGGGAAAGAGGTCACTACGAGCAGTACTTC.

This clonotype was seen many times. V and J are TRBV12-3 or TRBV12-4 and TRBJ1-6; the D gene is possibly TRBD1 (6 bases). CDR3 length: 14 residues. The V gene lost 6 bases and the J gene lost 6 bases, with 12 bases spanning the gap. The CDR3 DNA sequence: TGTGCCAGCAGCCGGGACACGGTTAATTCACCCCTCCACTTT. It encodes CASSRDTVNSPLHF.

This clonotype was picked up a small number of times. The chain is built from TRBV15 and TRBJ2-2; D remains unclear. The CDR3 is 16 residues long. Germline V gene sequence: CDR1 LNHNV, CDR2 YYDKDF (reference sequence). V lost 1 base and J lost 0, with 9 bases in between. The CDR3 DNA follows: TGTGCCACCAGCAGAGCGCTAGGTACGAACACCGGGGAGCTGTTTTTT. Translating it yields CATSRALGTNTGELFF. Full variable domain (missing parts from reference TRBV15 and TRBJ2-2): DAMVIQNPRYQVTQFGKPVTLSCSQTLNHNVMYWYQQKSSQAPKLLFHYYDKDFNNEADTPDNFQSRRPNTSFCFLDIRSPGLGDTAMYLCATSRALGTNTGELFFGEGSRLTVL.

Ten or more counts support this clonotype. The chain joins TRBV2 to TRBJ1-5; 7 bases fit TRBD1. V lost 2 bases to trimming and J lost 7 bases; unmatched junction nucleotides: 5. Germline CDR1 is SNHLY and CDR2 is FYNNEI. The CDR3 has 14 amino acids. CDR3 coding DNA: TGTGCCAGCAGTGAAAACAGGGGAGACCAGCCCCAGCATTTT. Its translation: CASSENRGDQPQHF.

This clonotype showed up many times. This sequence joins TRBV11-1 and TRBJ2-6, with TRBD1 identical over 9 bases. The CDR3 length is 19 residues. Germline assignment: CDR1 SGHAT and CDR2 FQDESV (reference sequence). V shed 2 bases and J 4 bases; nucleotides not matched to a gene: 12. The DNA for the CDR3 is TGTGCCAGCAGCTTATTTGTGGGGACAGGGCTCGCCGGGGCCAACGTCCTGACTTTC. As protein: CASSLFVGTGLAGANVLTF.

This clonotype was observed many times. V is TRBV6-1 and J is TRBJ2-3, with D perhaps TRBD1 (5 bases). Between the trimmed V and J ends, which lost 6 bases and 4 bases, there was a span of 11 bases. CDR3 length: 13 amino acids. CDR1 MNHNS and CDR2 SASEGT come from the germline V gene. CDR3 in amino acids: CASSQGRADTQYF. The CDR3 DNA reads TGTGCCAGCAGCCAGGGTAGAGCAGATACGCAGTATTTT.

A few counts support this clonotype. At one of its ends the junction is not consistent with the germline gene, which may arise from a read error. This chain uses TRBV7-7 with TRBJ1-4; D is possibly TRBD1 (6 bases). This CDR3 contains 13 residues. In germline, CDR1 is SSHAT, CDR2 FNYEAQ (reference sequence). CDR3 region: CASSLAFGQQLFF. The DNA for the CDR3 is TGTGCTAGCAGCTTAGCCTTCGGACAGCAGCTGTTTTTT.

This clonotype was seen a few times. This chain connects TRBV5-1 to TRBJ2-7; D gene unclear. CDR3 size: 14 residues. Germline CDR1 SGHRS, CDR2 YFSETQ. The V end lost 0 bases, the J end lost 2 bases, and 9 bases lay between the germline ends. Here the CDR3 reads CASSLGVPTYEQYF. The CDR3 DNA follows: TGCGCCAGCAGCTTGGGGGTTCCTACCTACGAGCAGTACTTC.

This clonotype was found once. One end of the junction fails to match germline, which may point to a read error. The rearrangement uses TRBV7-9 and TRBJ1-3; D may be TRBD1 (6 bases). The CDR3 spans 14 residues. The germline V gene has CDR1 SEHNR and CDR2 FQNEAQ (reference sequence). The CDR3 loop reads CVSSLGGSGNTIYF. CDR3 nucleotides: TGTGTCAGCAGCCTAGGGGGCTCTGGAAACACCATATATTTT. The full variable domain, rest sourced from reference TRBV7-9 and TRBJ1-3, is DTGVSQNPRHKITKRGQNVTFRCDPISEHNRLYWYRQTLGQGPEFLTYFQNEAQLEKSRLLSDRFSAERPKGSFSTLEIQRTEQGDSAMYLCVSSLGGSGNTIYFGEGSWLTVV.

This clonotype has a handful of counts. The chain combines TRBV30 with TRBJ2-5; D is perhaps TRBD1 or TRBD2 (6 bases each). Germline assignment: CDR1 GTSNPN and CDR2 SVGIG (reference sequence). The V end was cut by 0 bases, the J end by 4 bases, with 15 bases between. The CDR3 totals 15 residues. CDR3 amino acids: CAWSVLKGGRETQYF. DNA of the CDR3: TGTGCCTGGAGTGTACTTAAGGGGGGTAGAGAGACCCAGTACTTC. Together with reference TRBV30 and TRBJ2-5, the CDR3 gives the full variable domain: SQTIHQWPATLVQPVGSPLSLECTVEGTSNPNLYWYRQAAGRGLQLLFYSVGIGQISSEVPQNLSASRPQDRQFILSSKKLLLSDSGFYLCAWSVLKGGRETQYFGPGTRLLVL.

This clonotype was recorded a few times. In nucleotides, the CDR3 is TGCGCCAGCACCCTGGAGGGAATTCAGGGCTACACCTTC. This translates into CASTLEGIQGYTF. V is TRBV5-1 and J is TRBJ1-2; D is unresolved. The V gene lost 6 bases and the J gene lost 8 bases, with 17 bases spanning the gap. The CDR3 runs 13 residues. Germline V CDR1 and CDR2: SGHRS, YFSETQ.

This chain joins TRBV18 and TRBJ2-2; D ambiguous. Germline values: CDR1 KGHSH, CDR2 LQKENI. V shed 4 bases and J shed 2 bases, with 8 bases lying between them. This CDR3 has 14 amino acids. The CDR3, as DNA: TGTGCCAGCTCACTTTATTATAACACCGGGGAGCTGTTTTTT. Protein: CASSLYYNTGELFF.

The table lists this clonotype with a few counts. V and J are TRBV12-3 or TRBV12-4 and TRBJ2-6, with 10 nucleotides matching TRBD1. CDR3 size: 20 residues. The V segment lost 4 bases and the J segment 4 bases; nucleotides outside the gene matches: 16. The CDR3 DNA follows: TGTGCCAGCAGTTCGGAAATGACAGGGGGCGCCTTAGAAGGGGCCAACGTCCTGACTTTC. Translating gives CASSSEMTGGALEGANVLTF.

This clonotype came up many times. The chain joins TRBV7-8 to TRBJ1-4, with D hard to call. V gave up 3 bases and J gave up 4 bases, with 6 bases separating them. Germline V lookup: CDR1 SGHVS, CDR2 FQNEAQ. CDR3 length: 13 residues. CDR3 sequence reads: CASSFGSNEKLFF. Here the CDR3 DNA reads TGTGCCAGCAGCTTTGGTAGTAATGAAAAACTGTTTTTT.

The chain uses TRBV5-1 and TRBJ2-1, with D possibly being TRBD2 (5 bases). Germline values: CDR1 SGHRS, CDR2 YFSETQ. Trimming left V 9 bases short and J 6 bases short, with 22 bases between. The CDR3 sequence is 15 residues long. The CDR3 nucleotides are TGCGCCAACGTCCTTAGTATTGAGGGCGCCAATGAGCAGTTCTTC. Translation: CANVLSIEGANEQFF.

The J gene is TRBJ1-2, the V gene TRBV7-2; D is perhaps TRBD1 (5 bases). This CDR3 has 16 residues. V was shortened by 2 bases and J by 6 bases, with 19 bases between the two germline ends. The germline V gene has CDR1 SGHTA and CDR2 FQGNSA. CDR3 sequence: CASSLRPSQGADGYTF. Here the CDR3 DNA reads TGTGCCAGCAGCTTAAGGCCCTCCCAGGGTGCTGATGGCTACACCTTC.

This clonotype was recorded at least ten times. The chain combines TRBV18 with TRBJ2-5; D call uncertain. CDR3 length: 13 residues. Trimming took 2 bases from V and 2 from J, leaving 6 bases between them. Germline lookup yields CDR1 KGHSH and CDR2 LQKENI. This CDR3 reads CASSPGRQETQYF. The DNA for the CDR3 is TGTGCCAGCTCACCAGGCAGACAAGAGACCCAGTACTTC.

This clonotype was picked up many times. The CDR3 coding sequence is TGTGCCAGCAGTTTGGAAACTAGCGGGGGCACAGATACGCAGTATTTT. As protein: CASSLETSGGTDTQYF. V gene TRBV28 combines with J gene TRBJ2-3; the match to TRBD2 covers 10 bases. There are 16 residues in the CDR3. Germline CDR1 reads MDHEN; CDR2 reads SYDVKM. The J segment lost 1 base and the V segment lost 3 bases, leaving 4 bases of the junction unmatched.

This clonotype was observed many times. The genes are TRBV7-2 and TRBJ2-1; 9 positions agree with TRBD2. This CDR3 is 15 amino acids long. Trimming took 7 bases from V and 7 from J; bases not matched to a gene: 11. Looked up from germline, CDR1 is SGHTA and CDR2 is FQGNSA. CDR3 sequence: CASTPRLAGWNEQFF. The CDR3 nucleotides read TGTGCCAGCACCCCCCGCCTAGCGGGATGGAATGAGCAGTTCTTC.

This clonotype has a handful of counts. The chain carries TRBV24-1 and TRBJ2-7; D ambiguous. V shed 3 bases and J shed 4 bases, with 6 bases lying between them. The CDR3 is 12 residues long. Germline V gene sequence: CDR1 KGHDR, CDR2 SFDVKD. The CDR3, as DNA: TGTGCCACCAGTGATCCCCTTTACGAGCAGTACTTC. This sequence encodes CATSDPLYEQYF.

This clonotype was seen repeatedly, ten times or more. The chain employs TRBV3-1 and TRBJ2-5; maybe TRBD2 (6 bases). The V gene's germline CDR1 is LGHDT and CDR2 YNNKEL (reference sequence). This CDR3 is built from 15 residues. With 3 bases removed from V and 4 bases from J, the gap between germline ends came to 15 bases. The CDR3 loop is CASSHRTLGGETQYF. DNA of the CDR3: TGTGCCAGCAGCCATAGAACCCTCGGGGGAGAGACCCAGTACTTC.

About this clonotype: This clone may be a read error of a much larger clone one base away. The CDR3 DNA reads TGTGCCAGCAGCTTAGTAGACGCCGGGGTAGGCAATGAGCAGTTCTTC. This gives the protein CASSLVDAGVGNEQFF. This chain connects TRBV11-2 to TRBJ2-1; D is perhaps TRBD2 (5 bases). Germline V gene lookup returns CDR1 SGHAT and CDR2 FQNNGV. The length of the CDR3 is 16 residues. V was trimmed by 1 base and J by 6 bases, leaving 16 bases between them.